This TCR beta chain was identified during a study of T-cell memory formation after mild COVID-19. Study context: The study found TCR clusters largely donor specific.

Germline loops: CDR1 SQVTM, CDR2 ANQGSEA. The CDR3 spans 13 residues. Trimming removed 6 bases from V and 6 bases from J; junction bases left unmatched: 4. A few counts support this clonotype. TCRdb re-called the 5' RACE reads through MiXCR, storing one row per CDR3 protein. There are 110,000 to 150,000 distinct CDR3 sequences in the sample; 20% to 25% occur only once, and approximately 25% lies in the top ten. Sequencing used PBMCs or a T cell subset sorted from them (not recorded which). This chain joins TRBV29-1 and TRBJ1-4; 10 positions agree with TRBD1. This clonotype originated in an adult woman who had mild COVID-19 (a few samples of this study predate the infection). Cell type and time point are not known. CDR3 coding DNA: TGCAGCGTCTCCGGGACAGGGGATGAAAAACTGTTTTTT. Its protein is CSVSGTGDEKLFF.